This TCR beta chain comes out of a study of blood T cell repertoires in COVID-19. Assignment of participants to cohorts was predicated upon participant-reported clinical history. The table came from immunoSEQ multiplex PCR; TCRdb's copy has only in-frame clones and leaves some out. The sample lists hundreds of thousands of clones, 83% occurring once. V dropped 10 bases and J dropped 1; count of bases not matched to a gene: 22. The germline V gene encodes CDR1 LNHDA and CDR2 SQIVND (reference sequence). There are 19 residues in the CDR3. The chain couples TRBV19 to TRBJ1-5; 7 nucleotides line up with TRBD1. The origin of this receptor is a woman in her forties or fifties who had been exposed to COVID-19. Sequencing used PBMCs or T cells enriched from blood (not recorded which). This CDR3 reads CATLAVKTGRVVSNQPQHF. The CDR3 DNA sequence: TGTGCCACCTTAGCCGTTAAGACAGGGAGAGTGGTCAGCAATCAGCCCCAGCATTTT.